A selection of T cell receptor beta chains follows, all from one sample in a study of shared clonotypes between healthy human individuals. The data were produced by immunoSEQ multiplex PCR, yet TCRdb's version contains in-frame clones alone and is incomplete. The table includes fewer than 350,000 clones, over 75% detected once. Material: memory CD8+ T cells sorted from blood. The receptors derive from a man younger than 35 in good health. The CDR3 runs from the conserved cysteine through the conserved F or W. Each record gives: V gene, J gene, clone size, D gene, CDR3 DNA, CDR3 protein. The D gene is left open where the match is weak. Size tells how often a clone was seen (once, few, many) or the class of an expanded clone, and some rows leave it out.

v_call: TRBV11-1; j_call: TRBJ2-7; clone_size: .; d_call: .; cdr3_nt: TGTGCCAGCAGCTTGACAGCGGTCTACGAGCAGTACTTC; cdr3_aa: CASSLTAVYEQYF
v_call: TRBV13; j_call: TRBJ2-1; clone_size: .; d_call: TRBD2; cdr3_nt: TGTGCCAGCAGCCTTTTGGCGGGAGGGTACAATGAGCAGTTCTTC; cdr3_aa: CASSLLAGGYNEQFF
v_call: TRBV10-3; j_call: TRBJ2-6; clone_size: .; d_call: .; cdr3_nt: TGTGCCATCAGTGAGGACAGGTTTTTAGGGGCCAACGTCCTGACTTTC; cdr3_aa: CAISEDRFLGANVLTF
v_call: TRBV28; j_call: TRBJ2-3; clone_size: .; d_call: .; cdr3_nt: TGTGCCAGCAGTTTTGCCGCGGGGAGCACAGATACGCAGTATTTT; cdr3_aa: CASSFAAGSTDTQYF
v_call: TRBV21-1; j_call: TRBJ1-5; clone_size: once; d_call: .; cdr3_nt: TGTGCCAGCAGCAAAGGCAGGGGAAAGTCTCAGCCCCAGCATTTT; cdr3_aa: CASSKGRGKSQPQHF
v_call: TRBV27; j_call: TRBJ2-7; clone_size: .; d_call: TRBD1; cdr3_nt: TGTGCCAGCAGTTCCTACCGGGACAGCTACGAGCAGTACTTC; cdr3_aa: CASSSYRDSYEQYF
v_call: TRBV2; j_call: TRBJ1-4; clone_size: .; d_call: .; cdr3_nt: TGTGCCAGCAGCGACCCGGTTCAGGGTAATGAAAAACTGTTTTTT; cdr3_aa: CASSDPVQGNEKLFF
v_call: TRBV5-1; j_call: TRBJ2-2; clone_size: .; d_call: .; cdr3_nt: TGCGCCAGCAGCCAGGAAGGGAGGTCTTCCGGGGAGCTGTTTTTT; cdr3_aa: CASSQEGRSSGELFF
v_call: TRBV7-2; j_call: TRBJ2-7; clone_size: .; d_call: .; cdr3_nt: TGTGCCAGCAGCTTAGGTCTAGCGCCAACCTACGAGCAGTACTTC; cdr3_aa: CASSLGLAPTYEQYF
v_call: TRBV7-9; j_call: TRBJ2-3; clone_size: .; d_call: .; cdr3_nt: TGTGCCAGCAGCCCCAACCTGGGGGGTACGCAGTATTTT; cdr3_aa: CASSPNLGGTQYF
v_call: TRBV29-1; j_call: TRBJ1-1; clone_size: once; d_call: .; cdr3_nt: TGCAGCGTTGAACCAAGGACTGAAGCTTTCTTT; cdr3_aa: CSVEPRTEAFF
v_call: TRBV5-1; j_call: TRBJ1-4; clone_size: .; d_call: .; cdr3_nt: TGCGCCAGCAGCTTGGGGGGGCTACAGAGAAAAAAACTGTTTTTT; cdr3_aa: CASSLGGLQRKKLFF
v_call: TRBV4-1; j_call: TRBJ2-7; clone_size: .; d_call: TRBD1; cdr3_nt: TGCGCCAGCAGCCAAGCGGACAGGGGGCTCTACGAGCAGTACTTC; cdr3_aa: CASSQADRGLYEQYF
v_call: TRBV5-1; j_call: TRBJ2-5; clone_size: .; d_call: TRBD1; cdr3_nt: TGCGCCAGCAGCTCGCCGGGACAGCCAAGGGAGACCCAGTACTTC; cdr3_aa: CASSSPGQPRETQYF
v_call: TRBV4-1; j_call: TRBJ2-5; clone_size: .; d_call: .; cdr3_nt: TGCGCCAGCGGCTGGGGAGAGACCCAGTACTTC; cdr3_aa: CASGWGETQYF
v_call: TRBV7-9; j_call: TRBJ1-1; clone_size: .; d_call: .; cdr3_nt: TGTGCCGCAGAGTTTATGAACACTGAAGCTTTCTTT; cdr3_aa: CAAEFMNTEAFF
v_call: TRBV19; j_call: TRBJ1-5; clone_size: .; d_call: .; cdr3_nt: TGTGCCAGTAGTATAGAAACGGATTATAGCAATCAGCCCCAGCATTTT; cdr3_aa: CASSIETDYSNQPQHF
v_call: TRBV7-8; j_call: TRBJ2-2; clone_size: .; d_call: TRBD1; cdr3_nt: TGTGCCAGCAGCACCGGGACAGGGTACACCGGGGAGCTGTTTTTT; cdr3_aa: CASSTGTGYTGELFF
v_call: TRBV29-1; j_call: TRBJ2-5; clone_size: .; d_call: .; cdr3_nt: TGCAGCGTTGATGAGGTTGGGGGGACAGCATATAGGGAGACCCAGTACTTC; cdr3_aa: CSVDEVGGTAYRETQYF
v_call: TRBV10-2; j_call: TRBJ2-7; clone_size: .; d_call: .; cdr3_nt: TGCGCCAGCGGGAGCTACGAGCAGTACTTC; cdr3_aa: CASGSYEQYF
v_call: TRBV4-1; j_call: TRBJ1-6; clone_size: .; d_call: TRBD1; cdr3_nt: TGCGCCAGCAGCCAAGATACAGGGGCCGCCTATAATTCACCCCTCCACTTT; cdr3_aa: CASSQDTGAAYNSPLHF
v_call: TRBV21-1; j_call: TRBJ2-5; clone_size: .; d_call: .; cdr3_nt: TGTGCCAGCAGCAAAGATCGGGAACAAGAGACCCAGTACTTC; cdr3_aa: CASSKDREQETQYF
v_call: TRBV6-8; j_call: TRBJ2-5; clone_size: .; d_call: .; cdr3_nt: TGTGCCAGCAGTCCCGCCGGAGGAACCCAGTACTTC; cdr3_aa: CASSPAGGTQYF
v_call: TRBV7-9; j_call: TRBJ2-5; clone_size: .; d_call: .; cdr3_nt: TGTGCCAGCAGCTTATGGGGTAACCAAGAGACCCAGTACTTC; cdr3_aa: CASSLWGNQETQYF
v_call: TRBV1; j_call: TRBJ2-3; clone_size: .; d_call: .; cdr3_nt: TGCACCAGCAGCCAAGTGACGGGAGGGCCGCATACGCAGTATTTT; cdr3_aa: CTSSQVTGGPHTQYF
v_call: TRBV10-1; j_call: TRBJ2-3; clone_size: .; d_call: .; cdr3_nt: TGCGCCAGCAGTGGGGCGGGGTACACAGATACGCAGTATTTT; cdr3_aa: CASSGAGYTDTQYF
v_call: TRBV19; j_call: TRBJ1-2; clone_size: .; d_call: .; cdr3_nt: TGTGCCAGTAGCGTCCGGGACCCAGCTAACTATGGCTACACCTTC; cdr3_aa: CASSVRDPANYGYTF
v_call: TRBV2; j_call: TRBJ1-6; clone_size: .; d_call: .; cdr3_nt: TGTGCCAGCAGGGAAGAAGGTCCCCTCTCCTATAATTCACCCCTCCACTTT; cdr3_aa: CASREEGPLSYNSPLHF
v_call: TRBV7-8; j_call: TRBJ2-7; clone_size: .; d_call: TRBD2; cdr3_nt: TGTGCCAGCAGCAGTGGAGGGAGGGTCTACGAGCAGTACTTC; cdr3_aa: CASSSGGRVYEQYF
v_call: TRBV7-9; j_call: TRBJ2-7; clone_size: .; d_call: .; cdr3_nt: TGTGCCAGCAGCCAAGTGGGCCAGGGGCACTACGAGCAGTACTTC; cdr3_aa: CASSQVGQGHYEQYF
v_call: TRBV6-6; j_call: TRBJ2-2; clone_size: .; d_call: TRBD1; cdr3_nt: TGTGCCAGCAGTTACCTCACAGGGGGATCCACCGGGGAGCTGTTTTTT; cdr3_aa: CASSYLTGGSTGELFF
v_call: TRBV9; j_call: TRBJ2-1; clone_size: once; d_call: TRBD2; cdr3_nt: TGTGCCAGCAGCGGGACTAGTTTTCCTGATGAGCAGTTCTTC; cdr3_aa: CASSGTSFPDEQFF
v_call: TRBV5-6; j_call: TRBJ2-3; clone_size: .; d_call: .; cdr3_nt: TGTGCCAGCAGCAACCGGGTGGGCGCGTGGAACACTATCACAGATACGCAGTATTTT; cdr3_aa: CASSNRVGAWNTITDTQYF
v_call: TRBV7-9; j_call: TRBJ1-2; clone_size: .; d_call: .; cdr3_nt: TGTGCCAGCAGCTCTCCGGGTCCCTGGGGCCCTACTAACTATGGCTACACCTTC; cdr3_aa: CASSSPGPWGPTNYGYTF
v_call: TRBV27; j_call: TRBJ2-7; clone_size: .; d_call: .; cdr3_nt: TGTGCCAGCAGCTCGGGACCGGTCTCCTACGAGCAGTACTTC; cdr3_aa: CASSSGPVSYEQYF
v_call: TRBV4-1; j_call: TRBJ2-7; clone_size: .; d_call: .; cdr3_nt: TGCGCCAGCAGCCCTCGGGGGACCTACTCCTACGAGCAGTACTTC; cdr3_aa: CASSPRGTYSYEQYF
v_call: TRBV25-1; j_call: TRBJ1-1; clone_size: .; d_call: .; cdr3_nt: TGTGCCAGCAGTCAAGGGGGGGGCACTGAAGCTTTCTTT; cdr3_aa: CASSQGGGTEAFF
v_call: TRBV4-2; j_call: TRBJ1-2; clone_size: .; d_call: TRBD1; cdr3_nt: TGTGCCAGCACCGCGGGGGACAGCGACTATGGCTACACCTTC; cdr3_aa: CASTAGDSDYGYTF
v_call: TRBV13; j_call: TRBJ2-1; clone_size: .; d_call: .; cdr3_nt: TGTGCCAGCAGCGACGAGCAGGCGGAGCAGTTCTTC; cdr3_aa: CASSDEQAEQFF
v_call: TRBV27; j_call: TRBJ1-4; clone_size: .; d_call: TRBD1; cdr3_nt: TGTGCCAGCAGTCCTCCGGGACAGGGGGGTGAAAAACTGTTTTTT; cdr3_aa: CASSPPGQGGEKLFF
v_call: TRBV19; j_call: TRBJ1-2; clone_size: .; d_call: .; cdr3_nt: TGTGCCAGAGATTGGGGGGCAGGTGGCTACACCTTC; cdr3_aa: CARDWGAGGYTF
v_call: TRBV9; j_call: TRBJ2-7; clone_size: .; d_call: TRBD2; cdr3_nt: TGTGCCAGCAGCGCAGCGGGACCCGCCTCCGGCGAGCAGTACTTC; cdr3_aa: CASSAAGPASGEQYF
v_call: TRBV7-3; j_call: TRBJ2-7; clone_size: .; d_call: .; cdr3_nt: TGTGCCAGCAGCTTATGGGGAGGAACCTACGAGCAGTACTTC; cdr3_aa: CASSLWGGTYEQYF
v_call: TRBV7-9; j_call: TRBJ1-3; clone_size: .; d_call: .; cdr3_nt: TGTGCCAGCAACAACGGGGGCTCTGGAAACACCATATATTTT; cdr3_aa: CASNNGGSGNTIYF
v_call: TRBV4-2; j_call: TRBJ2-3; clone_size: .; d_call: .; cdr3_nt: TGTGCCAGCAGCCAACAAAAGGGAGATACGCAGTATTTT; cdr3_aa: CASSQQKGDTQYF
v_call: TRBV19; j_call: TRBJ1-1; clone_size: .; d_call: TRBD1; cdr3_nt: TGTGCCAGTAGTGTGACCGGGACAGGGTCTGAAGCTTTCTTT; cdr3_aa: CASSVTGTGSEAFF